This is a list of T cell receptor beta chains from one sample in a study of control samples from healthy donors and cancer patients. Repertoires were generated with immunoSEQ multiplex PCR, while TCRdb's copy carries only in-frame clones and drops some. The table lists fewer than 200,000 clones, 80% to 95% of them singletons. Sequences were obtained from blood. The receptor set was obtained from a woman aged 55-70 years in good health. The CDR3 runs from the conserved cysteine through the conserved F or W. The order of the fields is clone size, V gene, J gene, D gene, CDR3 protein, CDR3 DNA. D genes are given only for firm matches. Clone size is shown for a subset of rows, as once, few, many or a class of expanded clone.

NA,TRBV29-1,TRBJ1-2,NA,CSVEIGFGNSYGYTF,TGCAGCGTTGAGATTGGGTTCGGGAACTCCTATGGCTACACCTTC
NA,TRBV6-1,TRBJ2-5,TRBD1,CASSEANTGGQETQYF,TGTGCCAGCAGTGAAGCGAACACAGGGGGCCAAGAGACCCAGTACTTC
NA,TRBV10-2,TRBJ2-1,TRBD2,CASTGGPYNEQFF,TGCGCCAGCACGGGGGGGCCCTACAATGAGCAGTTCTTC
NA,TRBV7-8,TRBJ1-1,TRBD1,CASSSTGLQAFF,TGTGCCAGCAGCTCGACAGGGCTGCAGGCTTTCTTT
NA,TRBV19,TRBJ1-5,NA,CASSILRSGASNQPQHF,TGTGCCAGTAGTATTTTACGGAGCGGTGCATCAAATCAGCCCCAGCATTTT
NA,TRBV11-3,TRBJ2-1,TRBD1,CASSGGRPGDRENEQFF,TGTGCCAGCAGCGGTGGGCGACCGGGGGACAGGGAGAATGAGCAGTTCTTC
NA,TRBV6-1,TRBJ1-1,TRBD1,CASSEPRDSGEAFF,TGTGCCAGCAGTGAACCCAGGGACAGCGGCGAAGCTTTCTTT
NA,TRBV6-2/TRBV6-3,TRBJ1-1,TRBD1,CASSFRDRGPEAFF,TGTGCCAGCAGTTTCCGGGACAGGGGTCCTGAAGCTTTCTTT
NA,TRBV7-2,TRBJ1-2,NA,CASSWGTVQYGYTF,TGTGCCAGCAGCTGGGGGACTGTTCAATATGGCTACACCTTC
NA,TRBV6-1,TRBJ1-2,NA,CASSENPTETYGYTF,TGTGCCAGCAGTGAAAACCCTACAGAAACCTATGGCTACACCTTC
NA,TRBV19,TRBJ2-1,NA,CASRSPSSYNEQFF,TGTGCCAGTAGGTCACCGAGCTCCTACAATGAGCAGTTCTTC
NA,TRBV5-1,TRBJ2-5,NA,CASSRLQDDWETQYF,TGCGCCAGCAGCAGACTCCAGGACGATTGGGAGACCCAGTACTTC
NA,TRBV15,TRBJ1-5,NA,CATSYDNNQPQHF,TGTGCCACCAGCTACGATAACAATCAGCCCCAGCATTTT
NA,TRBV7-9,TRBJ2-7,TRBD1,CASSPDRVRYEQYF,TGTGCCAGCAGCCCAGACAGGGTTCGCTACGAGCAGTACTTC
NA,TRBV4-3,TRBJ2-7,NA,CASSQGPDIAYEQYF,TGCGCCAGCAGCCAAGGCCCCGACATCGCCTACGAGCAGTACTTC
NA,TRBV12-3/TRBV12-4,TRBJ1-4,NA,CASSSSGDGKLFF,TGTGCCAGCAGTTCATCTGGAGACGGGAAACTGTTTTTT
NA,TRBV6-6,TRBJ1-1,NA,CASSYSMENTEAFF,TGTGCCAGCAGTTACTCGATGGAGAACACTGAAGCTTTCTTT
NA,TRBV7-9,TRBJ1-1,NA,CASSSQVGVNTEAFF,TGTGCCAGCAGCTCTCAGGTAGGGGTGAACACTGAAGCTTTCTTT
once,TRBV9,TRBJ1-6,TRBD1,CASSFTGGAGNNNSPLHF,TGTGCCAGCAGCTTCACAGGGGGCGCCGGGAACAATAATTCACCCCTCCACTTT
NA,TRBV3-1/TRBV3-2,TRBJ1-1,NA,CASSQTGSGTEAFF,TGTGCCAGCAGCCAAACAGGGTCGGGCACTGAAGCTTTCTTT
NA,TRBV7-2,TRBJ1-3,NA,CASSTSPGNTIYF,TGTGCCAGCAGCACCTCCCCGGGAAACACCATATATTTT
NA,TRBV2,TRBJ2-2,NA,CASTKAGGTGELFF,TGTGCCAGCACAAAGGCAGGGGGGACCGGGGAGCTGTTTTTT
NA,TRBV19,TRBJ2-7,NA,CASSNDLGGLNSYEQYF,TGTGCCAGTAGTAACGACCTTGGGGGGCTTAACTCCTACGAGCAGTACTTC
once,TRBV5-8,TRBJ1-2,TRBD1,CASSISGQGVLDYGYTF,TGTGCCAGCAGCATCTCCGGACAGGGGGTCCTTGACTATGGCTACACCTTC
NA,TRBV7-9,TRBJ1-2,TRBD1,CASSLADRGDWGYTF,TGTGCCAGCAGCTTAGCGGACAGGGGCGATTGGGGCTACACCTTC
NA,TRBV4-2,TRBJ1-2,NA,CASSQDFRAGGYTF,TGTGCCAGCAGCCAAGATTTTAGGGCGGGCGGCTACACCTTC
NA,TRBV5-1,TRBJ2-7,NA,CASSYQGRGSSYEQYF,TGCGCCAGCAGCTACCAAGGACGGGGAAGCTCCTACGAGCAGTACTTC
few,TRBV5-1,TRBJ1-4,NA,CASSLVPGDEKLFF,TGCGCCAGCAGCTTGGTGCCAGGGGATGAAAAACTGTTTTTT
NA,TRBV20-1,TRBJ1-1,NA,CSASEPTGTEAFF,TGCAGTGCTAGTGAACCTACGGGGACTGAAGCTTTCTTT
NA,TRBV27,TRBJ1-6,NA,CASSLKDNRFGSPLHF,TGTGCCAGCAGTTTAAAGGACAATCGCTTTGGGTCACCCCTCCACTTT
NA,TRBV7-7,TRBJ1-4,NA,CASSLALIGAGANEKLFF,TGTGCTAGCAGCTTAGCGCTTATCGGGGCAGGAGCTAATGAAAAACTGTTTTTT
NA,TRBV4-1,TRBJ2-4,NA,CASSQDIGSGNIQYF,TGCGCCAGCAGCCAAGATATTGGGAGCGGAAACATTCAGTACTTC